This T cell receptor (beta chain) was sequenced in a study of T cell responses to AZD1222 COVID-19 vaccine. Study-wide background: Second-dose intervals of approximately 4 or approximately 12 weeks were pooled. Notes on the study in general: In the spike-specific TCR repertoire, nearly half reportedly target unmutated variant regions. Spike-specific TCR breadth and depth both grew after two AZD1222 doses.

Details on this clone: Its antigen is not known.

Assay: immunoSEQ multiplex PCR; the TCRdb copy retains only in-frame clones and omits some. Among more than 150,000 clones listed, approximately 90% were seen once. CDR1 and CDR2 from the germline V gene are KGHSH and LQKENI. CDR3 size: 14 residues. The V gene lost 2 bases and the J gene lost 4 bases, with 8 bases spanning the gap. The TCR comes from an adult in good health. The V and J genes are TRBV18 and TRBJ2-2; D is ambiguous. This specimen consisted of peripheral blood, obtained on day 0 of AZD1222 vaccination. CDR3 protein: CASSPSLGTGELFF. The DNA for the CDR3 is TGTGCCAGCTCACCATCTTTAGGCACCGGGGAGCTGTTTTTT.